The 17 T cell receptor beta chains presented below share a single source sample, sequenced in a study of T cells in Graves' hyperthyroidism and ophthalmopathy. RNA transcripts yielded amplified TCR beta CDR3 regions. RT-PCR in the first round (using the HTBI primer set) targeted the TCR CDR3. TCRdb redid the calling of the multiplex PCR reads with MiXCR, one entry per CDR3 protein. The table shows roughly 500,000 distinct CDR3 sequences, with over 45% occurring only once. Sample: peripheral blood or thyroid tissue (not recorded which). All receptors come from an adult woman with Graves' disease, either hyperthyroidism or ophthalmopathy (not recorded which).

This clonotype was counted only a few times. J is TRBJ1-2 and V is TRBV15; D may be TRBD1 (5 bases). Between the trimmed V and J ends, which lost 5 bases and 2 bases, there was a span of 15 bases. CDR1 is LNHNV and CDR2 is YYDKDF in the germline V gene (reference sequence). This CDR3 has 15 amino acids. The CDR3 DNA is TGTGCCACCAGCGTCGACAGTCCTTCCAACTATGGCTACACCTTC. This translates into CATSVDSPSNYGYTF.

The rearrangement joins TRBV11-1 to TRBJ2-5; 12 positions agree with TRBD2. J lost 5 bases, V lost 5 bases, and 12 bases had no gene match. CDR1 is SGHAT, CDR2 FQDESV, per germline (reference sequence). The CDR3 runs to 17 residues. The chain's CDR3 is CASSQDLLAGGEETQYF. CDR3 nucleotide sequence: TGTGCCAGCAGCCAAGACCTACTAGCGGGAGGAGAGGAGACCCAGTACTTC.

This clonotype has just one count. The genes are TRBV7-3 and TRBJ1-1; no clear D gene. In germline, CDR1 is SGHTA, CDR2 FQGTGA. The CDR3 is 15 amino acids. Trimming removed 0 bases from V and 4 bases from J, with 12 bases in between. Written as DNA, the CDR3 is TGTGCCAGCAGCTTAACGGCGGGGATTGGCACTGAAGCTTTCTTT. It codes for CASSLTAGIGTEAFF.

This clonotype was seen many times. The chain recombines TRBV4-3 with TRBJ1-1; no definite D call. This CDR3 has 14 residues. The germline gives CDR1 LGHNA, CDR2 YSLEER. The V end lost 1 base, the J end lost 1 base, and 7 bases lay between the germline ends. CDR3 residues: CASSQAARNTEAFF. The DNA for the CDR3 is TGCGCCAGCAGCCAAGCGGCGAGGAACACTGAAGCTTTCTTT.

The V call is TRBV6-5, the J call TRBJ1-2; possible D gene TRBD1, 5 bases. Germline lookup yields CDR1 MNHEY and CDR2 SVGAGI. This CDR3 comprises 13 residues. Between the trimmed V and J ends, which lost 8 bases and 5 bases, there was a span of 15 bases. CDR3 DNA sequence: TGTGCCAGCGGCCGACCCGGACAATATGGCTACACCTTC. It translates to CASGRPGQYGYTF.

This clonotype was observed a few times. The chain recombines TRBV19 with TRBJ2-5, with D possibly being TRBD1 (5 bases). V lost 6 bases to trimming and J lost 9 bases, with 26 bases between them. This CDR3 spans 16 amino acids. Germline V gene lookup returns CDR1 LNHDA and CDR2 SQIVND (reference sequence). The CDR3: CASRAERGISNQPQYF. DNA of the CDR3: TGTGCCAGTAGAGCTGAAAGGGGTATCAGCAATCAGCCCCAGTACTTC.

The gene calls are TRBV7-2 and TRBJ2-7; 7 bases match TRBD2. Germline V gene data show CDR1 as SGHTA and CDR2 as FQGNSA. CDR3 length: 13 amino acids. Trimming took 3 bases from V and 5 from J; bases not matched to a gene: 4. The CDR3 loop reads CASSLGGADEQYF. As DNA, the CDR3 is TGTGCCAGCAGCTTGGGAGGGGCGGACGAGCAGTACTTC.

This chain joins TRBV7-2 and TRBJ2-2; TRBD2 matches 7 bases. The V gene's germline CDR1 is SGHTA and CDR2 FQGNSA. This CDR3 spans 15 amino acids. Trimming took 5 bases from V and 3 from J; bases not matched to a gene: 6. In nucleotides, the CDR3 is TGTGCCAGCAGCCCCTGGGGGGGTTACACCGGGGAGCTGTTTTTT. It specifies CASSPWGGYTGELFF.

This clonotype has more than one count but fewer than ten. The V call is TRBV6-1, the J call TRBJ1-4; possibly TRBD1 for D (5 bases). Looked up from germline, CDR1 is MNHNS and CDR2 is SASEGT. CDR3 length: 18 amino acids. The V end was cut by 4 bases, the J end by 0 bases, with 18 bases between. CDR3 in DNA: TGTGCCAGCAGTGCCGGATTAGGGGCGGGTGCAACTAATGAAAAACTGTTTTTT. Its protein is CASSAGLGAGATNEKLFF.

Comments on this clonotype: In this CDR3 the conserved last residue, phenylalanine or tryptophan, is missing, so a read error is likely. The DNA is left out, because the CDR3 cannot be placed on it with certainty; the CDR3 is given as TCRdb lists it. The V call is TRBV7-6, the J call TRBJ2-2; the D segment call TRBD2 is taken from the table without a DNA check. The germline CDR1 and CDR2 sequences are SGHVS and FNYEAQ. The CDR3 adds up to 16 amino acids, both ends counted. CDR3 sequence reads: CASSLEVAGNTGELMS.

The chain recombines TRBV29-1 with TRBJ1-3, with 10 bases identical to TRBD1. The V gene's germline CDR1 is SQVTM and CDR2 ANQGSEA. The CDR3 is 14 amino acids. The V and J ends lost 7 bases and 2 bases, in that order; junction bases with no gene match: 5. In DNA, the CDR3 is TGCAGCGCAAAAGACAGGGGGCCTGGAAACACCATATATTTT. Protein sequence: CSAKDRGPGNTIYF.

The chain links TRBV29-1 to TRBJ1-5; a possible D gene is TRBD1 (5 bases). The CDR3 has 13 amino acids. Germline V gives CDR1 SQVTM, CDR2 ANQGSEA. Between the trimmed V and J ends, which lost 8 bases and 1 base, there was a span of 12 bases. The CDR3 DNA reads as TGCAGCTTACGGGGGGAGAGCAATCAGCCCCAGCATTTT. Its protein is CSLRGESNQPQHF.

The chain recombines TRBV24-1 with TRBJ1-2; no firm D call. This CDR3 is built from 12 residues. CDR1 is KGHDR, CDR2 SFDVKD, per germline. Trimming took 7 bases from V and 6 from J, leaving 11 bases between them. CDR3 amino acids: CATSFGLNGYTF. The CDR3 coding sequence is TGTGCCACCAGCTTCGGCCTAAATGGCTACACCTTC.

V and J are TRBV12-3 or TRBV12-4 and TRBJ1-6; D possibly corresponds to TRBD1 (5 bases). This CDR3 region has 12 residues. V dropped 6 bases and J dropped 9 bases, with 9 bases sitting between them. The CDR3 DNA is TGTGCCAGCAGAGGGGAATCTTCACCCCTCCACTTT. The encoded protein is CASRGESSPLHF.

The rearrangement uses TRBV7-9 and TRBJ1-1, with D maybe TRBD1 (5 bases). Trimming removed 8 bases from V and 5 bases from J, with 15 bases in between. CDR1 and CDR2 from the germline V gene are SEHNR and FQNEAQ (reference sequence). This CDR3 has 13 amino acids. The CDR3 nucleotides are TGTGCCAGCTCACCGGCCAGGGAAACTGAAGCTTTCTTT. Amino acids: CASSPARETEAFF.

The CDR3 DNA is TGTGCCAGCAGCGGCAGAAAGAGACTAGCGGGAGATCTTTACGAGCAGTACTTC. Amino acid sequence: CASSGRKRLAGDLYEQYF. This chain uses TRBV7-9 with TRBJ2-7; 12 bases agree with TRBD2. This CDR3 is built from 18 residues. V was pared by 5 bases and J by 4 bases, with 15 bases of the junction left unmatched. Looked up from germline, CDR1 is SEHNR and CDR2 is FQNEAQ (reference sequence). Filled out from reference TRBV7-9 and TRBJ2-7, the complete variable domain reads DTGVSQNPRHKITKRGQNVTFRCDPISEHNRLYWYRQTLGQGPEFLTYFQNEAQLEKSRLLSDRFSAERPKGSFSTLEIQRTEQGDSAMYLCASSGRKRLAGDLYEQYFGPGTRLTVT.

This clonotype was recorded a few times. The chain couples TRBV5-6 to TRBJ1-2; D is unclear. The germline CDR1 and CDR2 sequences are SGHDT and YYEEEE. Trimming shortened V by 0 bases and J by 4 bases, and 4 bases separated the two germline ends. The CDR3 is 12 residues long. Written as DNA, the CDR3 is TGTGCCAGCAGCTTGGCCCTCTATGGCTACACCTTC. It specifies CASSLALYGYTF.